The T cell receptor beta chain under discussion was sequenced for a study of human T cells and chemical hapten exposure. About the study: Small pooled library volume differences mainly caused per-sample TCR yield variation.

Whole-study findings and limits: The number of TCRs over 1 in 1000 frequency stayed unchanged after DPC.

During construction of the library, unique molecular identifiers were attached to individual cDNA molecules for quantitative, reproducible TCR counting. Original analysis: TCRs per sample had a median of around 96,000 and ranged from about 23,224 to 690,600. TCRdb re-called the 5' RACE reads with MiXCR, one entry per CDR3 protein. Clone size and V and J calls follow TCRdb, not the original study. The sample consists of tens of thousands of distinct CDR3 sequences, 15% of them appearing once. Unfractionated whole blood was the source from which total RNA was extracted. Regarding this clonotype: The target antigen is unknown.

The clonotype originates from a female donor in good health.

CDR3 sequence reads: CASKESFQETQYF. CDR3 nucleotides: TGTGCCAGCAAAGAAAGCTTCCAAGAGACCCAGTACTTC. The V and J genes are TRBV6-2 or TRBV6-3 and TRBJ2-5, with unresolved D. This CDR3 has 13 amino acids. Germline CDR1 reads MNHEY; CDR2 reads SVGEGT. Trimming pared 7 bases from V and 1 base from J, leaving 10 bases between.